Each of the 5 T cell receptor beta chains below was sequenced from the same sample in a study of OX40 agonist ivuxolimab in advanced cancers. Sequencing used immunoSEQ multiplex PCR; TCRdb keeps in-frame clones, though not all of them. This table holds roughly 3,500 clones, about 73% found once. This sample comprised CD4+ or CD8+ T cells sorted from blood, obtained in a trial of the OX40 agonist ivuxolimab. Receptor source: an adult with an advanced solid tumor such as melanoma, head and neck, liver or kidney cancer.

The chain combines TRBV4-1 with TRBJ2-1, with TRBD2 matching 10 bases. After removal of 5 bases from V and 5 bases from J, the junction contained 6 bases not matched to a gene. The CDR3 length is 15 residues. Germline lookup yields CDR1 MGHRA and CDR2 YSYEKL. The CDR3 DNA reads TGCGCCAGCAGCTATCTAGCGGGGGCCAACAATGAGCAGTTCTTC. The encoded protein is CASSYLAGANNEQFF.

The gene calls are TRBV6-6 and TRBJ2-7; 13 bases map to TRBD2. Germline CDR1 and CDR2: MNHNY and SVGAGI (reference sequence). The CDR3 has 15 residues. J lost 4 bases, V lost 6 bases, and 6 bases had no gene match. CDR3 sequence reads: CASSAGTSGEYEQYF. The CDR3 DNA sequence: TGTGCCAGCAGCGCCGGGACTAGCGGGGAATACGAGCAGTACTTC.

V usage is TRBV5-1 and J usage is TRBJ2-7; tentative D call: TRBD2 (6 bases). CDR1 is SGHRS and CDR2 is YFSETQ in the germline V gene. The CDR3 is 16 residues long. Trimming pared 0 bases from V and 2 bases from J, leaving 15 bases between. CDR3 DNA sequence: TGCGCCAGCAGCTTGGTCCCCGGGGGTGGACCCTACGAGCAGTACTTC. This gives the protein CASSLVPGGGPYEQYF.

This chain links TRBV6-1 with TRBJ1-4; a weak D match, TRBD1 (5 bases). The CDR3 is 16 amino acids. The V gene lost 4 bases and the J gene lost 7 bases, with 19 bases spanning the gap. Germline loops: CDR1 MNHNS, CDR2 SASEGT. The CDR3 here is CASSGLAGEAGEKLFF. CDR3 nucleotide sequence: TGTGCCAGCAGTGGCCTCGCGGGGGAAGCCGGTGAAAAACTGTTTTTT.

This chain links TRBV5-4 with TRBJ1-4, with D perhaps TRBD1 (5 bases). The CDR3 spans 15 residues. The ends were cut back, 9 bases at V and 0 bases at J, with 15 bases in the middle. CDR1 SGHNT and CDR2 YYREEE come from the germline V gene (reference sequence). This chain's CDR3 is CATGDRASTNEKLFF. CDR3 DNA: TGTGCCACCGGGGACCGGGCCTCAACTAATGAAAAACTGTTTTTT.